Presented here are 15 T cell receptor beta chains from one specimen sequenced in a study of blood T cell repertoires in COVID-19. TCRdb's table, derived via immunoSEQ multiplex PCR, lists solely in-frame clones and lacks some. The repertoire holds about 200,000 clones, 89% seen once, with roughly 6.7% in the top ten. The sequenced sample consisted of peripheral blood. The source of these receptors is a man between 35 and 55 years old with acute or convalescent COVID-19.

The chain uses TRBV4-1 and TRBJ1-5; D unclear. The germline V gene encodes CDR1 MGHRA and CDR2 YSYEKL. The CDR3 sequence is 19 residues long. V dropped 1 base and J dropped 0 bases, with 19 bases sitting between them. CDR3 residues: CASSQVPGVADFSNQPQHF. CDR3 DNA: TGCGCCAGCAGCCAAGTACCCGGCGTGGCAGACTTTAGCAATCAGCCCCAGCATTTT.

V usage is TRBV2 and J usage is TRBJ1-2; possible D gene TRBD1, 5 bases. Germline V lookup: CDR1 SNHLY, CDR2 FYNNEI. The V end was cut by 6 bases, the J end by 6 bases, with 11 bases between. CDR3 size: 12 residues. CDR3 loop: CASSPWGDGYTF. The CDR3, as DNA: TGTGCCAGCAGCCCCTGGGGGGATGGCTACACCTTC.

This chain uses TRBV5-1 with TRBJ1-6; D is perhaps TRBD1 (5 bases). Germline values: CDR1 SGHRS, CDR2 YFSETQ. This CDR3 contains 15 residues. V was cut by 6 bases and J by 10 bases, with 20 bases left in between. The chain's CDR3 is CASTPAGQGSSPLHF. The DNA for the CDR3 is TGCGCCAGCACCCCAGCGGGGCAGGGAAGCTCACCCCTCCACTTT.

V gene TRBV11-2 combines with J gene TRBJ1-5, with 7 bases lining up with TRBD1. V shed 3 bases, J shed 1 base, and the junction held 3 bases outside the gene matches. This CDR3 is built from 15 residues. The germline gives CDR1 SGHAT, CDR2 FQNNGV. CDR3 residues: CASSFRQGSNQPQHF. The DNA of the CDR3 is TGTGCCAGCAGCTTTAGACAGGGAAGCAATCAGCCCCAGCATTTT.

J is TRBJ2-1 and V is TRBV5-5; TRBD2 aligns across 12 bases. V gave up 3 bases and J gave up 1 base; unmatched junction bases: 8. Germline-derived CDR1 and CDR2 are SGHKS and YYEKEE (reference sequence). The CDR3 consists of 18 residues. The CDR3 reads CASSSTPLAGGSYNEQFF. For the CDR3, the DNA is TGTGCCAGCAGCTCGACGCCACTAGCGGGGGGTTCCTACAATGAGCAGTTCTTC. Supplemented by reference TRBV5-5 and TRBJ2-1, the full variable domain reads DAGVTQSPTHLIKTRGQQVTLRCSPISGHKSVSWYQQVLGQGPQFIFQYYEKEERGRGNFPDRFSARQFPNYSSELNVNALLLGDSALYLCASSSTPLAGGSYNEQFFGPGTRLTVL.

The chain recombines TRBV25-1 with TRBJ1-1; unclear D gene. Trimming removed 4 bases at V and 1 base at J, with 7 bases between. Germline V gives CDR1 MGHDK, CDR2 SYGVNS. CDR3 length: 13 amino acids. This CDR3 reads CASSANRNTEAFF. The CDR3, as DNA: TGTGCCAGCAGTGCGAACAGGAACACTGAAGCTTTCTTT.

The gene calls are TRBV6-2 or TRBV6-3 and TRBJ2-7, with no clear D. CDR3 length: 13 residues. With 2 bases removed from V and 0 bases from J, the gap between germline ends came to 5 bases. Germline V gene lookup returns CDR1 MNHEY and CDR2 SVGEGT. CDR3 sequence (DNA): TGTGCCAGCAGTTACATACTCTCCTACGAGCAGTACTTC. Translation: CASSYILSYEQYF.

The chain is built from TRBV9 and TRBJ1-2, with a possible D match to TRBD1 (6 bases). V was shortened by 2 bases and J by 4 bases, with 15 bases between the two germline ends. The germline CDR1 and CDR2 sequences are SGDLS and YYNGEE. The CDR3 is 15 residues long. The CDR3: CASSVEGDYPYGYTF. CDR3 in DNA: TGTGCCAGCAGCGTTGAGGGGGACTACCCCTATGGCTACACCTTC.

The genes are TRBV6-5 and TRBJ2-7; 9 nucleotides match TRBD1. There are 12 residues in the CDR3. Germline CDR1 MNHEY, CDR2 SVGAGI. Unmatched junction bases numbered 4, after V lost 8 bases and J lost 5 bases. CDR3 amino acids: CASSRQGDEQYF. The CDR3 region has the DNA TGTGCCAGCTCGAGACAGGGGGACGAGCAGTACTTC.

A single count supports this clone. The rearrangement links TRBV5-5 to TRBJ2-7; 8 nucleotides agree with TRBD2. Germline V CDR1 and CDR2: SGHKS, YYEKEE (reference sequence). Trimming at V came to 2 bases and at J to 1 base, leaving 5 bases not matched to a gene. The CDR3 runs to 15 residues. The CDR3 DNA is TGTGCCAGCAGCTTAGGACTAGCTCCTTCCTACGAGCAGTACTTC. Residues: CASSLGLAPSYEQYF.

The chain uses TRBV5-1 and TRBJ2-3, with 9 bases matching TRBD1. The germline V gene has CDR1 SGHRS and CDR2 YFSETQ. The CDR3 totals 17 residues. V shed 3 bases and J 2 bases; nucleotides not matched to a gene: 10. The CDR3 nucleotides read TGCGCCAGCAGCTACTGGATGGACAGGGGCTTCACAGATACGCAGTATTTT. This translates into CASSYWMDRGFTDTQYF.

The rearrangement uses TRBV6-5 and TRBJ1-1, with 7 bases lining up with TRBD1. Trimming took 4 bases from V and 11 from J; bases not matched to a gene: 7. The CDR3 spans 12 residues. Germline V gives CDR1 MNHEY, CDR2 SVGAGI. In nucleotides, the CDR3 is TGTGCCAGCAGTTTGTTAGGGGGCGACGCTTTCTTT. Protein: CASSLLGGDAFF.

Here the CDR3 reads CASSSYRENTEAFF. The CDR3 bases are TGTGCCAGCAGCTCCTACAGGGAGAACACTGAAGCTTTCTTT. The chain recombines TRBV7-2 with TRBJ1-1; D is possibly TRBD1 (6 bases). The V end was cut by 4 bases, the J end by 1 base, with 10 bases between. The CDR3 totals 14 residues. The germline CDR1 and CDR2 sequences are SGHTA and FQGNSA.

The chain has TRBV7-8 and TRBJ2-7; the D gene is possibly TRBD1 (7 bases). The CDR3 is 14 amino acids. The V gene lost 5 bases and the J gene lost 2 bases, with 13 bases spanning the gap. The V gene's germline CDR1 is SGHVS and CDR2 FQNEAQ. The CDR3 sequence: CASSARGTAYEQYF. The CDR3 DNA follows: TGTGCCAGCAGCGCCCGGGGGACAGCCTACGAGCAGTACTTC.

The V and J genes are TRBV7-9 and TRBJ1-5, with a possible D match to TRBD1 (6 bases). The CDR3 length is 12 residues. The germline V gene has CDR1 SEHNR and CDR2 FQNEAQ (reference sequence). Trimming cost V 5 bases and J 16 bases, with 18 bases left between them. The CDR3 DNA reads TGTGCCAGCAGCCCCGACCCGTGGACAGTCCATTTT. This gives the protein CASSPDPWTVHF.